A single sample is the source of the 10 T cell receptor beta chains below, sequenced in a study of blood T cell repertoires in COVID-19. Repertoires were generated with immunoSEQ multiplex PCR, while TCRdb's copy carries only in-frame clones and drops some. Among approximately 50,000 clones, 82% were seen once, and the ten largest hold around a tenth. The specimen was peripheral blood. The source of these receptors is a man aged 80 or over with COVID-19, enrolled during active disease.

The genes are TRBV24-1 and TRBJ2-2, with 7 bases that match TRBD2. Losses at the gene ends were 6 bases for V and 4 bases for J; bases not matched to a gene: 13. Germline CDR1 reads KGHDR; CDR2 reads SFDVKD. This CDR3 contains 17 residues. CDR3 DNA: TGTGCCACCAGTTCTGGGAGGGACTCGGAACTCACCGGGGAGCTGTTTTTT. It encodes CATSSGRDSELTGELFF.

The chain uses TRBV14 and TRBJ1-6, with a possible D match to TRBD1 (6 bases). Germline CDR1 and CDR2: SGHDN and FVKESK. This CDR3 region has 16 residues. Deletions cut 1 base from V and 3 bases from J, with 10 bases between. CDR3 amino acids: CASSQVGGLYNSPLHF. The CDR3 DNA follows: TGTGCCAGCAGCCAAGTGGGGGGGCTCTATAATTCACCCCTCCACTTT.

This chain connects TRBV9 to TRBJ1-6; unclear D gene. This CDR3 has 17 residues. Trimming cost V 0 bases and J 4 bases, with 14 bases left between them. Germline CDR1 and CDR2: SGDLS and YYNGEE. The CDR3 here is CASSVDPPGSYNSPLHF. The DNA for the CDR3 is TGTGCCAGCAGCGTAGACCCCCCGGGGAGTTATAATTCACCCCTCCACTTT. The full variable domain, in which reference TRBV9 and TRBJ1-6 provide the parts outside the CDR3, is DSGVTQTPKHLITATGQRVTLRCSPRSGDLSVYWYQQSLDQGLQFLIQYYNGEERAKGNILERFSAQQFPDLHSELNLSSLELGDSALYFCASSVDPPGSYNSPLHFGNGTRLTVT.

The chain carries TRBV14 and TRBJ1-1, with 7 bases matching TRBD1. J lost 4 bases, V lost 0 bases, and 14 bases had no gene match. The CDR3 has 18 residues. Germline V gene data show CDR1 as SGHDN and CDR2 as FVKESK. CDR3 in amino acids: CASSQDQGTVAGVTEAFF. The CDR3 region has the DNA TGTGCCAGCAGCCAAGATCAAGGGACAGTTGCAGGCGTCACTGAAGCTTTCTTT. The complete variable domain, with remaining parts taken from reference TRBV14 and TRBJ1-1, reads EAGVTQFPSHSVIEKGQTVTLRCDPISGHDNLYWYRRVMGKEIKFLLHFVKESKQDESGMPNNRFLAERTGGTYSTLKVQPAELEDSGVYFCASSQDQGTVAGVTEAFFGQGTRLTVV.

This chain uses TRBV5-4 with TRBJ2-5; 9 bases are a match to TRBD1. The CDR3 has 14 amino acids. Germline V gene data show CDR1 as SGHNT and CDR2 as YYREEE (reference sequence). V dropped 2 bases and J dropped 5; count of bases not matched to a gene: 4. CDR3 sequence (DNA): TGTGCCAGCAGCTTCAGGACAGGGGCGGAGACCCAGTACTTC. This translates into CASSFRTGAETQYF.

The V and J genes are TRBV2 and TRBJ1-5; D remains unclear. Trimming removed 6 bases from V and 2 bases from J, with 11 bases in between. The CDR3 spans 14 residues. Per germline, CDR1 SNHLY and CDR2 FYNNEI. The CDR3 spells CASSQLRGNQPQHF. The CDR3 DNA reads TGTGCCAGCAGCCAACTTAGAGGCAATCAGCCCCAGCATTTT.

The rearrangement joins TRBV7-2 to TRBJ1-6, with 8 nucleotides matching TRBD1. Per germline, CDR1 SGHTA and CDR2 FQGNSA. This CDR3 comprises 15 residues. Germline trimming cut 2 bases from V and 5 bases from J; bases unmatched to any gene: 2. The CDR3 DNA reads TGTGCCAGCAGCTTATGGGGACAGGATAATTCACCCCTCCACTTT. It codes for CASSLWGQDNSPLHF.

The chain couples TRBV23-1 to TRBJ2-6; 8 nucleotides line up with TRBD1. TRBV23-1 is designated an ORF whose function remains uncertain. Germline trimming cut 7 bases from V and 0 bases from J; bases unmatched to any gene: 8. The CDR3 is 17 residues long. The CDR3 sequence is CASIRQGQDSGANVLTF. The CDR3 DNA is TGCGCCAGCATACGACAGGGGCAAGACTCTGGGGCCAACGTCCTGACTTTC.

The V gene is TRBV6-2 or TRBV6-3, the J gene TRBJ1-2; a weak D match, TRBD1 (6 bases). V lost 5 bases, J lost 0 bases, and 7 bases lay in between. CDR1 and CDR2 (germline): MNHEY, SVGEGT. The CDR3 is made up of 13 amino acids. CDR3 sequence: CASSDRSNYGYTF. CDR3 in DNA: TGTGCCAGCAGTGACAGGTCTAACTATGGCTACACCTTC.

The gene calls are TRBV5-1 and TRBJ1-5; 7 nucleotides match TRBD1. The CDR3 spans 16 residues. Germline CDR1 SGHRS, CDR2 YFSETQ. J gave up 6 bases and V 3 bases, and 12 bases lay outside the gene matches. CDR3 sequence: CASSSHRGGVSQPQHF. The CDR3 DNA reads TGCGCCAGCAGCTCACATAGAGGGGGCGTCAGTCAGCCCCAGCATTTT.